The clone carrying this TCR beta chain appeared once. The antigen is not known. This entry belongs to a study of T cell responses to AZD1222 COVID-19 vaccine. Study-wide points: Spike-specific TCR breadth rose after two AZD1222 doses, and depth rose as well. Baseline seropositives among AZD1222 recipients totaled only 6 or 7.

Assay: immunoSEQ multiplex PCR; the TCRdb copy retains only in-frame clones and omits some. The sample contains approximately 100,000 clones, under 95% of which appear only once. V was clipped by 5 bases and J by 0 bases, with 19 bases between them. Germline V gene data show CDR1 as MDHEN and CDR2 as SYDVKM. The CDR3 contains 18 residues. V is TRBV28 and J is TRBJ2-2; D tentatively reads TRBD1 or TRBD2 (5 bases each). Here the sequenced sample was peripheral blood, taken on day 0 of AZD1222 vaccination. The sequence came from an adult in good health. Here the CDR3 DNA reads TGTGCCAGCAGTCCCGCTCCGGGACGACTTCCGAACACCGGGGAGCTGTTTTTT. Protein product: CASSPAPGRLPNTGELFF.